These 19 T cell receptor beta chains came from one sample sequenced in a study of glioma-infiltrating T cells. The iRepertoire nested amplicon-rescue multiplex PCR amplified TCR alpha and beta CDR3s from RNA. TCRdb re-called the multiplex PCR reads through MiXCR, storing one row per CDR3 protein. This repertoire shows approximately 110,000 distinct CDR3 sequences, 20% to 30% found once; its top ten account for under 45%. Sequenced material: glioma tissue, nonneoplastic brain tissue, or PBMCs (not recorded which). Every receptor here comes from a human donor with low-grade glioma or glioblastoma, undergoing nonglioma brain surgery, or in good health (not recorded which).

A note on this clonotype: This may be a read error, as it is one base from a much larger clone. The CDR3 reads CASSEGVNTEAFF. CDR3 DNA: TGTGCCAGCTCTGAGGGCGTAAACACTGAAGCTTTCTTT. The gene calls are TRBV18 and TRBJ1-1; D call uncertain. V dropped 6 bases and J dropped 2 bases, with 10 bases sitting between them. This CDR3 has 13 residues. Germline V gene data show CDR1 as KGHSH and CDR2 as LQKENI.

The sample holds many counts of this clonotype. This rearrangement joins TRBV2 to TRBJ1-1, with unresolved D. Per the germline V gene, CDR1 is SNHLY and CDR2 is FYNNEI. This CDR3 contains 13 residues. Between the trimmed V and J ends, which lost 0 bases and 5 bases, there was a span of 7 bases. CDR3 DNA: TGTGCCAGCAGTGAAGCGCTTGGAACTGAAGCTTTCTTT. Residues: CASSEALGTEAFF.

This clonotype was seen only a few times. The J gene is TRBJ2-1, the V gene TRBV6-1; a possible D gene is TRBD1 (5 bases). Germline V lookup: CDR1 MNHNS, CDR2 SASEGT. V was trimmed by 1 base and J by 7 bases, leaving 11 bases between them. This CDR3 spans 14 amino acids. CDR3 region: CASSEGGQFNEQFF. CDR3 bases: TGTGCCAGCAGTGAAGGGGGCCAGTTTAATGAGCAGTTCTTC.

Notes on this clonotype: A much larger clone sits a single nucleotide away, making a read error possible. Because the CDR3 is missing its conserved closing phenylalanine or tryptophan, this is likely a read error. This chain uses TRBV5-4 with TRBJ1-2, with a weak D call TRBD1 (6 bases). V lost 5 bases and J lost 4, with 12 bases in between. The V gene's germline CDR1 is SGHNT and CDR2 YYREEE (reference sequence). The CDR3 covers 13 residues. The CDR3 coding sequence is TGTGCCAGCAGATCACGACAGGCCTATGGCTACACCTAC. This sequence encodes CASRSRQAYGYTY.

The chain employs TRBV4-1 and TRBJ2-5; D ambiguous. The length of the CDR3 is 17 residues. Germline V gene data show CDR1 as MGHRA and CDR2 as YSYEKL. Trimming left V 1 base short and J 0 bases short, with 15 bases between. The CDR3 bases are TGCGCCAGCAGCCAAGGATCCCGGTGGCCCTACCAAGAGACCCAGTACTTC. Residues: CASSQGSRWPYQETQYF.

This clonotype showed up many times. This chain links TRBV6-2 or TRBV6-3 with TRBJ1-5; D is possibly TRBD1 (5 bases). From germline, CDR1 is MNHEY and CDR2 SVGEGT. V lost 0 bases, J lost 6 bases, and 9 bases lay in between. The CDR3 covers 14 residues. CDR3 in amino acids: CASSYSTDIQPQHF. The CDR3, as DNA: TGTGCCAGCAGTTACTCGACAGACATTCAGCCCCAGCATTTT.

This clonotype came up many times. The V call is TRBV6-1, the J call TRBJ2-1, with 9 bases identical to TRBD1. The CDR3 has 15 residues. CDR1 is MNHNS and CDR2 is SASEGT in the germline V gene. The ends lost 5 bases at V and 3 bases at J; junction bases unmatched: 5. CDR3: CASSSGTGLYNEQFF. The CDR3 nucleotides are TGTGCCAGCAGTTCCGGGACAGGGCTCTACAATGAGCAGTTCTTC.

About this clonotype itself: A much bigger clone sits one base away, suggesting this may be a read error. The chain couples TRBV7-3 to TRBJ1-2; D remains unclear. The CDR3 is 14 residues long. The germline V gene encodes CDR1 SGHTA and CDR2 FQGTGA. Between the trimmed V and J ends, which lost 3 bases and 5 bases, there was a span of 13 bases. The CDR3 sequence: CASSFGDFKYGYTF. The DNA for the CDR3 is TGTGCCAGCAGCTTTGGGGATTTCAAATATGGCTACACCTTC.

The chain is built from TRBV12-3 or TRBV12-4 and TRBJ2-7; possibly TRBD2 for D (6 bases). The CDR3 is 15 residues long. V lost 4 bases and J lost 0, with 13 bases in between. CDR3 in amino acids: CASSYSGGSSYEQYF. CDR3 in DNA: TGTGCCAGCAGTTACAGCGGAGGGAGCTCCTACGAGCAGTACTTC.

Ten or more counts support this clonotype. This sequence joins TRBV7-2 and TRBJ2-3; the D is unclear. The CDR3 runs to 13 residues. Trimming cost V 1 base and J 4 bases, with 6 bases left between them. Germline CDR1 is SGHTA and CDR2 is FQGNSA. The CDR3 bases are TGTGCCAGCAGCTTAGAAGTCGCAGATACGCAGTATTTT. Protein product: CASSLEVADTQYF.

The chain employs TRBV13 and TRBJ2-5; perhaps TRBD1 as D (5 bases). The V gene's germline CDR1 is PRHDT and CDR2 FYEKMQ (reference sequence). V was cut by 4 bases and J by 2 bases, with 11 bases left in between. The CDR3 is made up of 14 amino acids. The CDR3 DNA follows: TGTGCCAGCAGCTCCCAACAGGAACAAGAGACCCAGTACTTC. It is translated as CASSSQQEQETQYF.

This clonotype was seen more than once but under ten times. The rearrangement joins TRBV29-1 to TRBJ2-3; D call uncertain. V shed 8 bases and J shed 2 bases, with 8 bases lying between them. CDR3 size: 11 residues. CDR1 and CDR2 (germline): SQVTM, ANQGSEA. DNA for the CDR3: TGCAGCTGGACCTACACAGATACGCAGTATTTT. It is translated as CSWTYTDTQYF.

This clonotype occurred many times. The chain uses TRBV4-1 and TRBJ1-1, with 7 bases lining up with TRBD1. From germline, CDR1 is MGHRA and CDR2 YSYEKL. V lost 3 bases, J lost 4 bases, and 8 bases stayed unmatched. The CDR3 contains 15 residues. Here the CDR3 DNA reads TGCGCCAGCAGCCACCAGGACAGGAAGGGCACTGAAGCTTTCTTT. Translating gives CASSHQDRKGTEAFF.

The table lists this clonotype with many counts. The chain uses TRBV27 and TRBJ2-7, with D possibly TRBD1 on 5 matching bases. V lost 5 bases and J lost 3, with 23 bases in between. The CDR3 length is 17 residues. Germline CDR1 reads MNHEY; CDR2 reads SMNVEV (reference sequence). The CDR3 spells CASSPAWTPYALYEQYF. In DNA, the CDR3 is TGTGCCAGCAGTCCCGCCTGGACACCTTATGCGCTCTACGAGCAGTACTTC.

This clonotype was found many times. The rearrangement links TRBV4-3 to TRBJ1-5; possibly TRBD1 for D (5 bases). Trimming took off 0 bases at V and 4 bases at J, with 10 bases between the two ends. Germline assignment: CDR1 LGHNA and CDR2 YSLEER. CDR3 length equals 15 residues. DNA of the CDR3: TGCGCCAGCAGCCAAGAGAGGACATCTAATCAGCCCCAGCATTTT. Its protein product is CASSQERTSNQPQHF.

As regards this clonotype: This may stem from a read error, because a much larger clone lies one nucleotide away. This sequence joins TRBV9 and TRBJ2-5; a possible D gene is TRBD2 (6 bases). The CDR3 is 15 amino acids. V was trimmed by 8 bases and J by 2 bases, leaving 19 bases between them. Germline V gives CDR1 SGDLS, CDR2 YYNGEE. In DNA, the CDR3 is TGTGCCAGAGACGGCGGGGAACGGGCACAAGAGACCCAGTACTTC. It codes for CARDGGERAQETQYF. The full variable domain, in which reference TRBV9 and TRBJ2-5 provide the parts outside the CDR3, is DSGVTQTPKHLITATGQRVTLRCSPRSGDLSVYWYQQSLDQGLQFLIQYYNGEERAKGNILERFSAQQFPDLHSELNLSSLELGDSALYFCARDGGERAQETQYFGPGTRLLVL.

In this sample, this clonotype turned up many times. This chain connects TRBV7-2 to TRBJ1-4, with D unclear. CDR1 and CDR2 (germline): SGHTA, FQGNSA. V dropped 5 bases and J dropped 0 bases, with 13 bases sitting between them. CDR3 length equals 16 residues. This chain's CDR3 is CASSPTFLATNEKLFF. Here the CDR3 DNA reads TGTGCCAGCAGCCCGACATTCCTTGCAACTAATGAAAAACTGTTTTTT.

Worth noting for this clonotype: At one end, the junction sequence differs from germline, possibly due to a read error. J is TRBJ2-3 and V is TRBV5-5; the D gene could be TRBD1 or TRBD2 (7 bases each). The CDR3 length is 16 residues. Per the germline V gene, CDR1 is SGHKS and CDR2 is YYEKEE (reference sequence). The CDR3 sequence: CASSWGQGGSTDAQYF. CDR3 sequence (DNA): TGTGCCAGCAGCTGGGGGCAGGGGGGGAGCACAGATGCGCAGTATTTT.

The sample holds many counts of this clonotype. This sequence joins TRBV4-1 and TRBJ1-5; tentatively, D is TRBD1 (6 bases). Trimming left V 5 bases short and J 0 bases short, with 11 bases between. Germline CDR1 is MGHRA and CDR2 is YSYEKL. This CDR3 is built from 15 residues. The CDR3 coding sequence is TGCGCCAGCAGCAGGGGGGTTTATAGCAATCAGCCCCAGCATTTT. Protein product: CASSRGVYSNQPQHF.